A selection of T cell receptor beta chains follows, all from one sample in a study of T cells expressing NK-cell markers. TCRdb reprocessed the 5' RACE reads and keeps a single row for each CDR3 protein, giving no DNA. The repertoire table contains roughly 300,000 distinct CDR3 sequences. The sample was blood T cells: a sorted CD56 or NKG2C T cell subset, CD4+ or CD8+ T cells, or bulk PBMC T cells (not recorded which). These receptors were collected from a woman aged 18-70 years in good health. CDR3s include the opening cysteine and the closing phenylalanine or tryptophan. Fields, in order: V gene, J gene, CDR3 protein.

>TRBV7-3|TRBJ2-1
CASSLTGGNNEQFF
>TRBV5-1|TRBJ2-7
CASSLAGTSAYEQYF
>TRBV24-1|TRBJ2-7
CATSDGLAGDPEQYF
>TRBV7-8|TRBJ2-3
CASTPLDRLRADTQYF
>TRBV20-1|TRBJ2-3
CSARDLGHTSTDTQYF
>TRBV15|TRBJ2-7
CATSREQFTYEQYF
>TRBV5-6|TRBJ2-5
CASSLFEQTQYF
>TRBV9|TRBJ1-1
CASSVRPYTEAFF
>TRBV7-6|TRBJ2-1
CASSLVAGTRDNEQFF
>TRBV6-2/TRBV6-3|TRBJ1-6
CASSYAGLRWNSPLHF
>TRBV6-1|TRBJ1-5
CASSLRLTNQPQHF
>TRBV4-1|TRBJ2-1
CASSQERASGTYNEQFF
>TRBV14|TRBJ1-4
CASSQGRPGATNEKLFF
>TRBV29-1|TRBJ2-6
CSVVVGTGANVLTF
>TRBV28|TRBJ2-7
CASSTSGTGLYEQYF
>TRBV28|TRBJ1-2
CASSSRRGSYGYTF
>TRBV20-1|TRBJ1-2
CSASRPGADYGYTF
>TRBV30|TRBJ2-3
CAWRVSGTSTDTQYF
>TRBV11-2|TRBJ1-1
CASSYPTGSPTEAFF
>TRBV20-1|TRBJ2-1
CSAPFGGGPNEQFF
>TRBV20-1|TRBJ1-1
CSASRQGEFRNTEAFF
>TRBV7-2|TRBJ2-5
CASSLGLVAETQYF
>TRBV14|TRBJ1-2
CASSQGGITYGYTF
>TRBV30|TRBJ2-3
CAWTIRGSTDTQYF
>TRBV30|TRBJ1-2
CAAFSGNYGYTF
>TRBV5-1|TRBJ2-1
CASRGGESYNEQFF
>TRBV29-1|TRBJ2-1
CSVEDRGGAGNEQFF
>TRBV7-9|TRBJ1-3
CASSEWITSNTIYF
>TRBV13|TRBJ2-3
CASSRLAGGIVDTQYF
>TRBV6-5|TRBJ2-2
CASSYQGSDTGELFF